Below, 8 T cell receptor beta chains from the same sample are listed, as sequenced in a study of shared clonotypes between healthy human individuals (dated by TCRdb to the early 2020s). CD8 naive samples were obtained by positive selection for CCR7 among CD45RO-negative cells, yielding a CD45RA+CCR7+ population from which TemRA cells were excluded. Receptors were amplified or captured by the immunoSEQ multiplex PCR assay. The source is immuneACCESS, and TCRdb retained only in-frame sequences with V and J called. Part of the clones is not carried over; for the studies checked, unresolved V genes explain less than half of this, and the remainder is unexplained. Present in this sample are about 820,000 clones, 80% to 95% of which were seen just once. The ten largest account for 24% of the sample. The sequenced material came from naive CD8+ T cells sorted from blood. The cell subset or site label corresponds to: CD45RA+CCR7+. The receptors shown here come from a man between 25 and 39 years old in good health.

This clone was seen more than once but under ten times. The identical CDR3 is also encoded by other nucleotide sequences in the sample. The gene calls are TRBV27 and TRBJ1-5; D unresolved. The CDR3 sequence is 13 residues long. The germline CDR1 and CDR2 sequences are MNHEY and SMNVEV (reference sequence). V gave up 2 bases and J gave up 4 bases, with 6 bases separating them. This chain's CDR3 is CASSLGSNQPQHF. CDR3 DNA sequence: TGTGCCAGCAGTTTAGGCAGTAATCAGCCCCAGCATTTT.

The chain uses TRBV18 and TRBJ2-1; D is possibly TRBD1 (5 bases). The CDR3 spans 16 residues. Germline V CDR1 and CDR2: KGHSH, LQKENI. Trimming stripped 3 bases from V and 3 bases from J, with 15 bases between. The CDR3, as DNA: TGTGCCAGCTCACCGCAACAGGAATCGGACTACAATGAGCAGTTCTTC. Translation: CASSPQQESDYNEQFF.

The chain links TRBV7-9 to TRBJ2-7, with D perhaps TRBD1 (5 bases). Trimming pared 7 bases from V and 0 bases from J, leaving 22 bases between. Per germline, CDR1 SEHNR and CDR2 FQNEAQ (reference sequence). The CDR3 length is 17 residues. The CDR3 sequence: CASMQLRYDSLSYEQYF. The CDR3 coding sequence is TGTGCCAGCATGCAGCTTAGATACGACAGCCTCTCCTACGAGCAGTACTTC. The full variable domain, rest sourced from reference TRBV7-9 and TRBJ2-7, is DTGVSQNPRHKITKRGQNVTFRCDPISEHNRLYWYRQTLGQGPEFLTYFQNEAQLEKSRLLSDRFSAERPKGSFSTLEIQRTEQGDSAMYLCASMQLRYDSLSYEQYFGPGTRLTVT.

The count of this clone is one. The chain has TRBV7-9 and TRBJ2-1, with 9 positions matching TRBD2. The junction had 4 bases not matched to a gene; V was cut back by 3 bases and J by 4 bases. Germline V CDR1 and CDR2: SEHNR, FQNEAQ (reference sequence). The CDR3 totals 15 residues. CDR3 protein: CASSFGTSYYNEQFF. In DNA, the CDR3 is TGTGCCAGCAGCTTCGGGACTAGCTATTACAATGAGCAGTTCTTC.

The chain links TRBV10-2 to TRBJ2-5; no reliable D call. The CDR3 runs to 10 residues. V was clipped by 6 bases and J by 4 bases, with 3 bases between them. Germline V gene data show CDR1 as WSHSY and CDR2 as SAAADI. CDR3 coding DNA: TGCGCCAGCAGGGGAGAGACCCAGTACTTC. Amino acids: CASRGETQYF.

V and J are TRBV7-9 and TRBJ2-5; 10 nucleotides match TRBD1. Germline V gene sequence: CDR1 SEHNR, CDR2 FQNEAQ (reference sequence). J was trimmed by 3 bases and V by 5 bases; bases with no gene match: 3. The CDR3 loop spans 14 amino acids. CDR3 amino acids: CASSQTGGEETQYF. In DNA form, the CDR3 reads TGTGCCAGCAGCCAGACAGGGGGCGAAGAGACCCAGTACTTC.

This clone has just one count. The chain carries TRBV14 and TRBJ2-3, with 7 bases matching TRBD2. Germline V gene sequence: CDR1 SGHDN, CDR2 FVKESK. This CDR3 region has 18 residues. V shed 0 bases, J shed 0 bases, and the junction held 9 bases outside the gene matches. In DNA, the CDR3 is TGTGCCAGCAGCCAAGACACGGGAGGACGGGGTAGCACAGATACGCAGTATTTT. Translating it yields CASSQDTGGRGSTDTQYF.

The chain links TRBV4-3 to TRBJ2-7, with TRBD1 matching over 9 bases. Germline V CDR1 and CDR2: LGHNA, YSLEER. The CDR3 has 15 residues. The trim removed 1 base at V and 3 bases at J, leaving 4 bases unmatched. The CDR3 DNA follows: TGCGCCAGCAGCCAAGGCCTGACAGGGGGCTACGAGCAGTACTTC. Encoded protein: CASSQGLTGGYEQYF.